This T cell receptor beta chain originates from a study of T cell repertoires in cytomegalovirus infection. Whole-study context: Both CMV infection and a matching HLA type were indicated by public TCR beta signatures. Study-wide results and caveats: Individuals carrying CMV plus the relevant HLA were identified by cumulative frequency of public TCR beta families. The study found HLA-C-restricted CMV-specific TCR beta clonotypes dominating the ex vivo response.

TCRdb called the reads again in MiXCR, with one record for every CDR3 protein. The sample includes about 920,000 distinct CDR3 sequences, roughly 31% seen only once; the top ten take over 13%. About this clonotype: Its antigen remains unknown.

V dropped 4 bases and J dropped 2 bases, with 10 bases sitting between them. Germline V gene sequence: CDR1 SQVTM, CDR2 ANQGSEA. This CDR3 spans 13 amino acids. The clonotype comes from a human donor in good health (CMV status not recorded). Some clones in this sample may be carry-over from other donors' samples. The genes are TRBV29-1 and TRBJ2-3; D not certain. The sample consisted of cultured CD8+ T cells from PBMCs, taken from culture after CMV antigen stimulation. CDR3 loop: CSVAPDVTDTQYF. CDR3 DNA: TGCAGCGTTGCCCCGGACGTCACAGATACGCAGTATTTT.